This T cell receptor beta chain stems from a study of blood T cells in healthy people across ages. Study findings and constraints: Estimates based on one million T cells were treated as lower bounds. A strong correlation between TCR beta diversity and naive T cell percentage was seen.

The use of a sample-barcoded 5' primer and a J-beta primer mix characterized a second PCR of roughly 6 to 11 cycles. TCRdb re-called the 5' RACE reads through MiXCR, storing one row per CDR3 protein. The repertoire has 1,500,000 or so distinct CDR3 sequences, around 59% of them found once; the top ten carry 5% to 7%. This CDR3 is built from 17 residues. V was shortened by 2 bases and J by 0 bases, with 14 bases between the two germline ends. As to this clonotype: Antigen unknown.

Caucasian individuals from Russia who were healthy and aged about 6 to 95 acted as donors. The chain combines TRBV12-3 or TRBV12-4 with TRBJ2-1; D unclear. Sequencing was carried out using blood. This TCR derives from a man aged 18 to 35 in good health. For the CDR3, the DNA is TGTGCCAGCAGTTTACCCCCATTCTCGAGCTCCTACAATGAGCAGTTCTTC. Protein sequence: CASSLPPFSSSYNEQFF.